The 30 T cell receptor beta chains given below trace back to one sample, sequenced in a study of T cell clonality in common variable immunodeficiency. Using immunoSEQ multiplex PCR, the repertoire was profiled, and TCRdb retains in-frame clones only, with some absent. The sample shows 50,000 to 65,000 clones, no singletons; the ten largest hold around 0.84%. Sequencing was carried out using peripheral blood mononuclear cells. These receptors were collected from a person aged 18 to 70 in good health.

This clone was observed at least ten times. The observed sequence ends 3 residues before the CDR3 terminus, with the missing tail filled in from the germline J gene. This sequence joins TRBV10-3 and TRBJ2-1; possible D gene TRBD1, 6 bases. Germline V gene data show CDR1 as ENHRY and CDR2 as SYGVKD. The germline V and J ends were trimmed by 4 bases and 8 bases, with 12 bases remaining between them. The CDR3 is 13 residues long. The CDR3 protein is CAISGQDIDEQFF. The CDR3 DNA, read in part, is TGTGCCATCAGTGGACAGGATATCGATGAG.

In its sample, this clone was seen many times. The CDR3 end is not reached by the read, which stops 3 residues before it; the germline J gene fills it in. The V gene is TRBV28, the J gene TRBJ1-2; maybe TRBD1 (5 bases). V was shortened by 5 bases and J by 1 base, with 8 bases between the two germline ends. Germline lookup yields CDR1 MDHEN and CDR2 SYDVKM. This CDR3 has 13 residues. The CDR3 loop is CASSPQVNYGYTF. The CDR3 bases that were read are TGTGCCAGCAGTCCACAGGTTAACTATGGC.

The sample holds many counts of this clone. With the read ending 3 residues before the CDR3 end, the germline J gene is used to fill in that end. The V and J genes are TRBV7-2 and TRBJ1-2, with D hard to call. Germline V CDR1 and CDR2: SGHTA, FQGNSA. V lost 5 bases, J lost 7 bases, and 17 bases lay in between. The CDR3 covers 14 residues. The CDR3 spells CASSQGLSLGGYTF. The CDR3 bases that were read are TGTGCCAGCAGCCAAGGGCTTTCCCTGGGTGGC.

This clone was seen ten or more times. From the germline J gene comes the end of the CDR3, since the read stops 3 residues before it. This sequence joins TRBV28 and TRBJ1-6; D uncertain. V gave up 5 bases and J gave up 7 bases, with 6 bases separating them. CDR1 and CDR2 from the germline V gene are MDHEN and SYDVKM. This CDR3 has 12 residues. CDR3 loop: CASSVHNSPLHF. The CDR3 DNA, read in part, is TGTGCCAGCAGTGTACACAATTCACCC.

This clone was seen many times. The read ends 3 residues shy of where the CDR3 ends; the end is completed using the germline J gene. J is TRBJ1-1 and V is TRBV7-9, with unresolved D. Between the trimmed V and J ends, which lost 1 base and 6 bases, there was a span of 12 bases. There are 14 residues in the CDR3. Germline V gene sequence: CDR1 SEHNR, CDR2 FQNEAQ (reference sequence). CDR3 DNA (partial): TGTGCCAGCAGCTTAGAGACGGGTTTCGCTGAA. Translated, it gives CASSLETGFAE. The CDR3 in its entirety is CASSLETGFAEAFF.

CDR3 protein: CASIPDRAATNEKLFF. The CDR3 DNA, read in part, is TGTGCCAGCATCCCGGACAGGGCGGCAACTAATGAAAAG. This sequence joins TRBV2 and TRBJ2-2, with 8 bases aligning to TRBD1. The CDR3 extends 3 residues past the end of the read, so its final part is completed from the germline J gene. Germline V gives CDR1 SNHLY, CDR2 FYNNEI. CDR3 length equals 16 residues. The entire variable domain, with the rest obtained from reference TRBV2 and TRBJ2-2, is as follows: EPEVTQTPSHQVTQMGQEVILRCVPISNHLYFYWYRQILGQKVEFLVSFYNNEISEKSEIFDDQFSVERPDGSNFTLKIRSTKLEDSAMYFCASIPDRAATNEKLFFGEGSRLTVL.

There are many counts of this clone. The read ends 3 residues early relative to the CDR3; the germline J gene fills the gap. The chain couples TRBV19 to TRBJ2-1; D ambiguous. This CDR3 spans 11 amino acids. The V gene lost 5 bases and the J gene lost 4 bases, with 3 bases spanning the gap. Germline-derived CDR1 and CDR2 are LNHDA and SQIVND (reference sequence). The CDR3 here is CASSLYNEQFF. Incomplete CDR3 DNA: TGTGCCAGTAGTCTTTACAATGAG.

Many counts were recorded for this clone. Read coverage stops 3 residues before the CDR3 terminus; the germline J gene supplies the remainder. The chain recombines TRBV5-1 with TRBJ1-6; TRBD1 is a possible D gene (5 bases). Germline CDR1 reads SGHRS; CDR2 reads YFSETQ. The germline V and J ends were trimmed by 4 bases and 7 bases, with 15 bases remaining between them. The CDR3 length is 15 residues. This CDR3 is CASSLIGGSNSPLHF. The sequenced part of the CDR3 DNA is TGCGCCAGCAGCCTTATCGGGGGATCGAATTCACCC.

In its sample, this clone was seen a few times. Read data end 3 residues before the CDR3 end; the end is taken from the germline J gene. This chain joins TRBV11-2 and TRBJ1-2; tentatively, D is TRBD1 (6 bases). The CDR3 length is 13 residues. V gave up 3 bases and J gave up 4 bases, with 9 bases separating them. Germline loops: CDR1 SGHAT, CDR2 FQNNGV. CDR3 region: CASSFNRAYGYTF. Incomplete CDR3 DNA: TGTGCCAGCAGCTTCAACAGGGCCTATGGC.

The sample holds many counts of this clone. The CDR3 here is CASSFGDYPLRGAFF. The sequenced CDR3 bases are TGTGCCAGCAGCTTTGGGGATTACCCCCTCAGGGGA. V gene TRBV13 combines with J gene TRBJ1-1; D is possibly TRBD1 (6 bases). Sequencing ends 3 residues short of the CDR3 end; the germline J gene provides the rest. Germline CDR1 and CDR2: PRHDT and FYEKMQ (reference sequence). The CDR3 is 15 amino acids.

For this clone: The CDR3 end is not reached by the read, which stops 3 residues before it; the germline J gene fills it in. The chain has TRBV18 and TRBJ1-2; 7 bases align to TRBD1. The CDR3 has 16 amino acids. Germline V CDR1 and CDR2: KGHSH, LQKENI. CDR3 residues: CASSRVQGPSTDTYTF. CDR3 bases read: TGTGCCAGCTCGCGCGTACAGGGGCCGAGCACAGATACC.

This clone showed up many times. Read coverage stops 3 residues before the CDR3 terminus; the germline J gene supplies the remainder. This chain links TRBV6-1 with TRBJ2-1; D is perhaps TRBD1 (5 bases). V lost 2 bases and J 4 bases, leaving 12 bases between the germline ends. The CDR3 contains 15 residues. Germline assignment: CDR1 MNHNS and CDR2 SASEGT. The CDR3 reads CASSERSQGYNEQFF. The CDR3 bases that were read are TGTGCCAGCAGTGAACGGAGTCAGGGTTACAATGAG.

A remark on this clone: The read terminates 3 residues before the CDR3 end, so the remaining end is supplied by the germline J gene. The chain couples TRBV6-2 or TRBV6-3 to TRBJ2-3; D may be TRBD1 (5 bases). CDR3 length: 16 amino acids. Germline lookup yields CDR1 MNHEY and CDR2 SVGEGT. The CDR3: CASSYLGHVDNQPQYF. Partial CDR3 DNA: TGTGCCAGCAGTTACTTGGGGCACGTGGACAATCAGCCG.

This clone was observed many times. The CDR3 end is not reached by the read, which stops 3 residues before it; the germline J gene fills it in. V and J are TRBV9 and TRBJ2-3, with 8 bases that match TRBD2. CDR1 and CDR2 (germline): SGDLS, YYNGEE. After removal of 7 bases from V and 0 bases from J, the junction contained 7 bases not matched to a gene. The CDR3 contains 15 residues. The sequenced CDR3 bases are TGTGCCAGCGGGGTCGGACTAGCTAGCACAGATACG. Its translation is CASGVGLASTDT. In full, the CDR3 reads CASGVGLASTDTQYF. The full variable domain, rest sourced from reference TRBV9 and TRBJ2-3, is DSGVTQTPKHLITATGQRVTLRCSPRSGDLSVYWYQQSLDQGLQFLIQYYNGEERAKGNILERFSAQQFPDLHSELNLSSLELGDSALYFCASGVGLASTDTQYFGPGTRLTVL.

This clone was counted many times. The junction departs from germline at one end; a sequencing error may be responsible. The CDR3 end falls 3 residues outside the read, so it is completed with the germline J gene. V is TRBV4-2 and J is TRBJ1-3; no reliable D call. Germline V gene sequence: CDR1 LGHNA, CDR2 YNFKEQ. This CDR3 is built from 15 residues. The CDR3 DNA, read in part, is TGCGCCAGCAGCCAAGATCGGGTTACTGGAAACACC. Its translation is CASSQDRVTGNT. The whole CDR3 reads CASSQDRVTGNTIYF.

This clone showed up many times. The sequence runs out 3 residues before the end of the CDR3; the remainder is reconstructed from the germline J gene. V usage is TRBV20-1 and J usage is TRBJ2-3; TRBD1 aligns across 7 bases. The CDR3 runs to 18 residues. The V segment lost 7 bases and the J segment 4 bases; nucleotides outside the gene matches: 23. Germline lookup yields CDR1 DFQATT and CDR2 SNEGSKA (reference sequence). CDR3 region: CSVLGRYYDRARADTQYF. CDR3 DNA (partial): TGCAGTGTACTAGGGCGTTACTATGACAGGGCGAGAGCAGATACG.

This clone was observed many times. From the germline J gene comes the end of the CDR3, since the read stops 3 residues before it. The chain couples TRBV5-4 to TRBJ1-2; tentatively, D is TRBD1 (5 bases). Trimming removed 5 bases from V and 5 bases from J, with 13 bases in between. The CDR3 sequence is 13 residues long. Germline loops: CDR1 SGHNT, CDR2 YYREEE (reference sequence). Partial CDR3 DNA: TGTGCCAGCAGACTGAGGGAGGGGTATGGC. Amino acids: CASRLREGYG. The CDR3, in full, reads CASRLREGYGYTF.

This clone was found many times. The CDR3 goes on 3 residues after the read ends, and that part is filled in from the germline J gene. The chain employs TRBV9 and TRBJ2-5; TRBD2 aligns across 8 bases. V was pared by 0 bases and J by 5 bases, with 6 bases of the junction left unmatched. Per the germline V gene, CDR1 is SGDLS and CDR2 is YYNGEE. The CDR3 extends over 15 amino acids. The CDR3 here is CASSVAMERGETQYF. Partial CDR3 DNA: TGTGCCAGCAGCGTAGCTATGGAGCGGGGGGAGACC.

Worth noting for this clone: A much larger clone lies a single base off, so this may be a read error. The CDR3 end lies 3 residues beyond the end of the read and is filled in from the germline J gene. The sample holds other DNA sequences that translate to the same CDR3. This sequence joins TRBV2 and TRBJ1-1; tentative D call: TRBD1 (6 bases). The CDR3 contains 15 residues. CDR1 is SNHLY, CDR2 FYNNEI, per germline. The ends were cut back, 5 bases at V and 7 bases at J, with 20 bases in the middle. CDR3 bases read: TGTGCCAGCAGTAGACTAACAGGGAGCTGGGATGAA. Protein product: CASSRLTGSWDE. The full CDR3 protein reads CASSRLTGSWDEAFF.

The sample holds many counts of this clone. The read terminates 3 residues before the CDR3 end, so the remaining end is supplied by the germline J gene. The genes are TRBV2 and TRBJ2-1, with a weak D call TRBD2 (6 bases). Trimming stripped 3 bases from V and 4 bases from J, with 10 bases between. The germline V gene has CDR1 SNHLY and CDR2 FYNNEI. The CDR3 is 14 residues long. CDR3 bases read: TGTGCCAGCAGTGACTCGACTAGTTACAATGAG. It specifies CASSDSTSYNE. The whole CDR3 region reads CASSDSTSYNEQFF.

The sample holds many counts of this clone. The read ends 3 residues shy of where the CDR3 ends; the end is completed using the germline J gene. Other DNA variants within this sample encode the same CDR3. J is TRBJ2-3 and V is TRBV20-1, with 14 bases fitting TRBD2. Unmatched junction bases numbered 3, after V lost 2 bases and J lost 5 bases. Germline V lookup: CDR1 DFQATT, CDR2 SNEGSKA (reference sequence). The CDR3 has 15 amino acids. The CDR3 spells CSARSGLAGVDTQYF. The sequenced part of the CDR3 DNA is TGCAGTGCTAGATCGGGACTAGCGGGAGTAGATACG.

At least ten counts were recorded for this clone. The read finishes 3 residues shy of the CDR3 end, and the germline J gene is used to complete it. The chain is built from TRBV6-1 and TRBJ1-1; no clear D. Trimming pared 1 base from V and 0 bases from J, leaving 9 bases between. Looked up from germline, CDR1 is MNHNS and CDR2 is SASEGT. This CDR3 has 15 residues. CDR3 sequence reads: CASSEEGEMNTEAFF. CDR3 DNA (partial): TGTGCCAGCAGTGAAGAGGGTGAGATGAACACTGAA.

The table lists this clone with a few counts. The read halts 3 residues ahead of the CDR3 end, with the missing end drawn from the germline J gene. The chain joins TRBV7-2 to TRBJ2-3; D remains unclear. Per the germline V gene, CDR1 is SGHTA and CDR2 is FQGNSA. The CDR3 is 15 amino acids. The DNA read from the CDR3 is TGTGCCAGCAGCTTAGGGTACGGCGGCAATCAGCCG. Translation gives CASSLGYGGNQP. The full CDR3 protein reads CASSLGYGGNQPQYF.

This clone came up many times. From the germline J gene comes the end of the CDR3, since the read stops 3 residues before it. V gene TRBV20-1 combines with J gene TRBJ1-6, with D possibly being TRBD1 (6 bases). Germline V gives CDR1 DFQATT, CDR2 SNEGSKA (reference sequence). The CDR3 consists of 13 residues. V lost 6 bases, J lost 10 bases, and 16 bases lay in between. CDR3 amino acids: CSAQGPRDSPLHF. The CDR3 bases that were read are TGCAGTGCGCAGGGGCCACGGGACTCACCC.

This clone was found a few times. The read comes to an end 3 residues before the CDR3 does, leaving the germline J gene to fill in the end. The genes are TRBV7-9 and TRBJ1-2; a weak D match, TRBD1 (5 bases). The CDR3 loop spans 13 amino acids. CDR1 is SEHNR and CDR2 is FQNEAQ in the germline V gene (reference sequence). The CDR3 loop reads CACGAYSTDTYTF. The DNA read from the CDR3 is TGTGCCTGTGGGGCCTATAGCACAGATACC. Full variable domain (remainder filled in from reference TRBV7-9 and TRBJ1-2): DTGVSQNPRHKITKRGQNVTFRCDPISEHNRLYWYRQTLGQGPEFLTYFQNEAQLEKSRLLSDRFSAERPKGSFSTLEIQRTEQGDSAMYLCACGAYSTDTYTFGSGTRLTVV.

This clone has at least ten counts. The read ends 3 residues before the CDR3 terminus; that terminus is restored from the germline J gene. The chain recombines TRBV18 with TRBJ2-7, with D uncertain. This CDR3 is 14 amino acids long. Germline CDR1 is KGHSH and CDR2 is LQKENI. The germline V and J ends were trimmed by 0 bases and 3 bases, with 9 bases remaining between them. Partial CDR3 DNA: TGTGCCAGCTCACCACCGGCACTATTCTACGAG. This translates into CASSPPALFYE. The entire CDR3 reads CASSPPALFYEQYF.

This clone was recorded at least ten times. The sequenced fragment ends 3 residues before the CDR3 boundary, so the rest is inferred from the germline J gene. The V and J genes are TRBV20-1 and TRBJ2-3; D might be TRBD1 (5 bases). In germline, CDR1 is DFQATT, CDR2 SNEGSKA (reference sequence). The CDR3 loop spans 11 amino acids. The CDR3 sequence: CSGQHQETQYF. Partial CDR3 DNA: TGCAGTGGACAGCACCAAGAGACG.

Note on this clone: Read data end 3 residues before the CDR3 end; the end is taken from the germline J gene. The chain employs TRBV30 and TRBJ1-2; D is unclear. CDR1 is GTSNPN and CDR2 is SVGIG in the germline V gene (reference sequence). CDR3 length: 15 residues. CDR3 DNA, as far as it was read: TGTGCCTGGAGTGTAAAAGCGGGAGGGCCGGAAGAC. It translates to CAWSVKAGGPED. The whole CDR3 protein is CAWSVKAGGPEDYTF.

This clone was counted only a few times. The CDR3 is cut off 3 residues early in the read; its end comes from the germline J gene. The chain joins TRBV7-7 to TRBJ2-3, with 8 bases lining up with TRBD2. The CDR3 sequence is 13 residues long. From germline, CDR1 is SSHAT and CDR2 FNYEAQ (reference sequence). The CDR3 bases that were read are TGTGCCAGCAGATCCACCGGGGGGGAGACG. This sequence encodes CASRSTGGET. The whole CDR3 protein reads CASRSTGGETQYF.

This clone was detected many times. The read comes to an end 3 residues before the CDR3 does, leaving the germline J gene to fill in the end. Other DNA sequences in the same sample also yield this CDR3. The chain has TRBV18 and TRBJ2-3; maybe TRBD2 (5 bases). CDR3 length: 14 residues. The ends were cut back, 1 base at V and 3 bases at J, with 8 bases in the middle. The germline V gene has CDR1 KGHSH and CDR2 LQKENI. The CDR3 DNA, read in part, is TGTGCCAGCTCACCACGCCGAGGGACAGATACG. Encoded protein: CASSPRRGTDT. The complete CDR3 sequence is CASSPRRGTDTQYF.